These 2 T cell receptor beta chains came from one sample sequenced in a study of shared clonotypes between healthy human individuals. The repertoire was sequenced with immunoSEQ multiplex PCR; TCRdb's copy has only in-frame clones and lacks some. The table includes fewer than 650,000 clones, about 80% detected once. Specimen: PBMCs. The origin of the receptors is a woman aged 40 to 49 in good health. Some clones in this sample may be carry-over from other donors' samples.

This clone was counted once. The rearrangement links TRBV11-2 to TRBJ2-1; 7 bases fit TRBD2. The CDR3 totals 17 residues. The V gene's germline CDR1 is SGHAT and CDR2 FQNNGV. Unmatched junction bases numbered 18, after V lost 4 bases and J lost 9 bases. CDR3 protein: CASSSRGLGGSFTEQFF. CDR3 bases: TGTGCCAGCAGCTCCCGGGGGTTGGGCGGGAGTTTTACTGAGCAGTTCTTC.

The chain combines TRBV28 with TRBJ2-1; TRBD1 or TRBD2 may be the D gene (6 bases each). The V and J ends lost 2 bases and 4 bases respectively, with 18 bases between them. Germline V gene sequence: CDR1 MDHEN, CDR2 SYDVKM. The CDR3 length is 17 residues. The CDR3 here is CASSLSARDTTYNEQFF. The CDR3 nucleotides are TGTGCCAGCAGTTTAAGCGCGCGGGACACCACTTACAATGAGCAGTTCTTC.